Shown below are 30 T cell receptor beta chains from a single sample sequenced in a study of blood T cell repertoires in COVID-19. TCRdb keeps only in-frame clones here, not all; method: immunoSEQ multiplex PCR. The sample holds around 200,000 clones; roughly 85% are singletons and the top ten take approximately 18%. Sequenced input: PBMCs or T cells enriched from blood (not recorded which). These receptors were obtained from a man aged 35-49 years who had recovered from COVID-19.

The V gene is TRBV10-3, the J gene TRBJ2-3, with TRBD2 matching 9 bases. This CDR3 contains 14 residues. V shed 6 bases, J shed 6 bases, and the junction held 7 bases outside the gene matches. Germline values: CDR1 ENHRY, CDR2 SYGVKD. Here the CDR3 reads CAIRDSGSWDTQYF. The CDR3 DNA sequence: TGTGCCATCAGGGATAGCGGGAGCTGGGATACGCAGTATTTT.

This clone was counted a single time. The CDR3 nucleotides are TGTGCCAGCAGCTTACAAGCGGTATCCTACGAGCAGTACTTC. Amino acid sequence: CASSLQAVSYEQYF. The rearrangement joins TRBV7-8 to TRBJ2-7, with a possible D match to TRBD2 (5 bases). V was trimmed by 2 bases and J by 1 base, leaving 9 bases between them. Germline CDR1 and CDR2: SGHVS and FQNEAQ. The length of the CDR3 is 14 residues.

The rearrangement links TRBV6-5 to TRBJ1-3; D not certain. The CDR3 spans 14 residues. Trimming took off 7 bases at V and 0 bases at J, with 10 bases between the two ends. Germline V gene lookup returns CDR1 MNHEY and CDR2 SVGAGI. CDR3 DNA sequence: TGTGCCAGCACCTTGGGCCGCTCTGGAAACACCATATATTTT. This sequence encodes CASTLGRSGNTIYF.

On this clone: Within the sample, other DNA sequences also encode this same CDR3. The chain uses TRBV5-1 and TRBJ1-1; 9 nucleotides align to TRBD1. The CDR3 runs to 15 residues. Losses at the gene ends were 4 bases for V and 3 bases for J; bases not matched to a gene: 7. Germline V gene lookup returns CDR1 SGHRS and CDR2 YFSETQ. CDR3 in amino acids: CASSPGQGWDTEAFF. The CDR3 DNA reads TGCGCCAGCAGCCCCGGACAGGGGTGGGACACTGAAGCTTTCTTT.

The chain carries TRBV30 and TRBJ1-5; D unresolved. The germline V gene encodes CDR1 GTSNPN and CDR2 SVGIG (reference sequence). V lost 3 bases and J 4 bases, leaving 13 bases between the germline ends. CDR3 length: 14 residues. DNA of the CDR3: TGTGCCTGGAGAGGCCGGGGATCTAATCAGCCCCAGCATTTT. This encodes CAWRGRGSNQPQHF.

This clone is a singleton in its sample. The chain uses TRBV10-2 and TRBJ2-7, with TRBD1 as a possible D gene (5 bases). The CDR3 covers 15 residues. Germline values: CDR1 WSHSY, CDR2 SAAADI. Trimming cost V 8 bases and J 2 bases, with 19 bases left between them. CDR3 region: CASGAHMASPYEQYF. The CDR3 DNA reads as TGCGCCAGCGGGGCCCATATGGCTTCCCCCTACGAGCAGTACTTC.

V gene TRBV7-8 combines with J gene TRBJ2-1, with 7 bases lining up with TRBD2. The trim removed 5 bases at V and 7 bases at J, leaving 5 bases unmatched. This CDR3 is built from 13 residues. Looked up from germline, CDR1 is SGHVS and CDR2 is FQNEAQ. The CDR3 DNA sequence: TGTGCCAGCAGCATGGGGCGGGAGAATGAGCAGTTCTTC. It codes for CASSMGRENEQFF. Supplemented by reference TRBV7-8 and TRBJ2-1, the full variable domain reads GAGVSQSPRYKVAKRGQDVALRCDPISGHVSLFWYQQALGQGPEFLTYFQNEAQLDKSGLPSDRFFAERPEGSVSTLKIQRTQQEDSAVYLCASSMGRENEQFFGPGTRLTVL.

The chain uses TRBV29-1 and TRBJ1-2, with D perhaps TRBD1 (5 bases). Germline lookup yields CDR1 SQVTM and CDR2 ANQGSEA. The CDR3 runs to 12 residues. V lost 2 bases and J 4 bases, leaving 8 bases between the germline ends. For the CDR3, the DNA is TGCAGCGTTGAACGGCAGGGCTATGGCTACACCTTC. Its protein product is CSVERQGYGYTF.

This clone was seen just once. This chain connects TRBV4-2 to TRBJ2-5, with D perhaps matching TRBD2 (6 bases). Trimming took off 0 bases at V and 4 bases at J, with 15 bases between the two ends. The CDR3 spans 16 residues. CDR1 is LGHNA and CDR2 is YNFKEQ in the germline V gene. CDR3: CASSQDRTRRGETQYF. The CDR3 coding sequence is TGTGCCAGCAGCCAAGATAGGACGAGGAGGGGAGAGACCCAGTACTTC.

The chain has TRBV6-2 or TRBV6-3 and TRBJ2-1; 8 bases match TRBD2. This CDR3 is built from 17 residues. V lost 3 bases to trimming and J lost 0 bases; unmatched junction nucleotides: 7. Germline CDR1 reads MNHEY; CDR2 reads SVGEGT. CDR3 bases: TGTGCCAGCAGTTATCGAATAGCGGGAAGCTCCTACAATGAGCAGTTCTTC. As protein: CASSYRIAGSSYNEQFF.

The rearrangement uses TRBV10-1 and TRBJ1-6; the match to TRBD1 covers 9 bases. CDR1 is WNHNN, CDR2 SYGVQD, per germline (reference sequence). V lost 2 bases and J lost 9; bases outside the gene matches: 5. The CDR3 contains 15 residues. The CDR3 sequence is CASSEHRGLGSPLHF. The CDR3 DNA reads TGCGCCAGCAGTGAGCACAGGGGGCTCGGTTCACCCCTCCACTTT.

This clone was recorded once. This rearrangement joins TRBV7-3 to TRBJ2-5; no clear D gene. Trimming took off 4 bases at V and 3 bases at J, with 9 bases between the two ends. Germline CDR1 SGHTA, CDR2 FQGTGA. The CDR3 extends over 13 amino acids. The CDR3 DNA reads TGTGCCAGCAGCTCCTATGTGAAAGAGACCCAGTACTTC. This translates into CASSSYVKETQYF.

The chain is built from TRBV29-1 and TRBJ2-1; 11 positions match TRBD2. The CDR3 runs to 15 residues. Germline CDR1 reads SQVTM; CDR2 reads ANQGSEA. J gave up 6 bases and V 2 bases, and 6 bases lay outside the gene matches. CDR3 loop: CSVELTSGTINEQFF. CDR3 coding DNA: TGCAGCGTTGAATTGACTAGCGGGACCATCAATGAGCAGTTCTTC.

The sample holds a few counts of this clone. This chain links TRBV5-4 with TRBJ2-1; D possibly corresponds to TRBD2 (5 bases). Trimming shortened V by 4 bases and J by 3 bases, and 20 bases separated the two germline ends. The V gene's germline CDR1 is SGHNT and CDR2 YYREEE (reference sequence). This CDR3 spans 17 amino acids. The CDR3 DNA reads TGTGCCAGCAGCGCCTGGGCGGGTTCATCTGACTACAATGAGCAGTTCTTC. It specifies CASSAWAGSSDYNEQFF.

The rearrangement uses TRBV7-3 and TRBJ2-3, with 11 positions matching TRBD2. J gave up 7 bases and V 4 bases, and 13 bases lay outside the gene matches. Germline V gene lookup returns CDR1 SGHTA and CDR2 FQGTGA. CDR3 length: 17 residues. This chain's CDR3 is CASSSQSGSSGRHTQYF. The CDR3 DNA reads TGTGCCAGCAGCTCACAGTCGGGGTCTAGCGGGAGGCATACGCAGTATTTT.

This chain links TRBV6-5 with TRBJ1-1, with TRBD1 identical over 7 bases. From germline, CDR1 is MNHEY and CDR2 SVGAGI. The CDR3 totals 14 residues. Unmatched junction bases numbered 7, after V lost 6 bases and J lost 3 bases. The CDR3 is CASRTDRAYTEAFF. For the CDR3, the DNA is TGTGCCAGCAGGACAGACAGGGCCTACACTGAAGCTTTCTTT.

The V and J genes are TRBV18 and TRBJ2-7; TRBD1 is a possible D gene (5 bases). In germline, CDR1 is KGHSH, CDR2 LQKENI. Trimming shortened V by 6 bases and J by 7 bases, and 16 bases separated the two germline ends. This CDR3 is built from 13 residues. CDR3 sequence reads: CASSSGQGNEQYF. The CDR3 DNA follows: TGTGCCAGCTCCTCAGGGCAGGGTAATGAGCAGTACTTC.

V and J are TRBV11-2 and TRBJ1-1; perhaps TRBD1 as D (5 bases). The CDR3 is made up of 17 amino acids. The V and J ends lost 5 bases and 1 base respectively, with 20 bases between them. Germline loops: CDR1 SGHAT, CDR2 FQNNGV. This chain's CDR3 is CASSVRGIQATNTEAFF. CDR3 DNA: TGTGCCAGCAGCGTTCGGGGGATACAAGCGACGAACACTGAAGCTTTCTTT.

The rearrangement uses TRBV24-1 and TRBJ2-3; D is possibly TRBD2 (6 bases). The CDR3 covers 15 residues. Germline-derived CDR1 and CDR2 are KGHDR and SFDVKD. The V end lost 4 bases, the J end lost 2 bases, and 12 bases lay between the germline ends. This chain's CDR3 is CATSEFSGPTDTQYF. The CDR3 DNA is TGTGCCACCAGTGAATTTAGCGGTCCCACAGATACGCAGTATTTT.

The genes are TRBV6-5 and TRBJ2-3; D is perhaps TRBD1 (6 bases). Germline V gene lookup returns CDR1 MNHEY and CDR2 SVGAGI. This CDR3 region has 13 residues. The germline V and J ends were trimmed by 7 bases and 0 bases, with 8 bases remaining between them. CDR3 nucleotide sequence: TGTGCCAGCACTACAGGGAGCACAGATACGCAGTATTTT. Encoded protein: CASTTGSTDTQYF.

Here the CDR3 reads CAWSRGTGRYF. CDR3 in DNA: TGTGCCTGGAGTAGAGGGACAGGGAGATACTTC. The chain recombines TRBV30 with TRBJ2-7, with 9 bases that match TRBD1. The CDR3 totals 11 residues. V shed 2 bases and J 13 bases; nucleotides not matched to a gene: 6. Germline CDR1 and CDR2: GTSNPN and SVGIG (reference sequence).

The genes are TRBV11-2 and TRBJ1-2; D gene ambiguous. The CDR3 loop spans 14 amino acids. The V end lost 3 bases, the J end lost 3 bases, and 11 bases lay between the germline ends. Germline loops: CDR1 SGHAT, CDR2 FQNNGV. DNA of the CDR3: TGTGCCAGCAGCTTGTCCGGGGAATACTATGGCTACACCTTC. This encodes CASSLSGEYYGYTF. The full variable domain, its missing parts supplied by reference TRBV11-2 and TRBJ1-2, is EAGVAQSPRYKIIEKRQSVAFWCNPISGHATLYWYQQILGQGPKLLIQFQNNGVVDDSQLPKDRFSAERLKGVDSTLKIQPAKLEDSAVYLCASSLSGEYYGYTFGSGTRLTVV.

The chain has TRBV5-1 and TRBJ1-1; TRBD1 matches 9 bases. V lost 4 bases, J lost 6 bases, and 10 bases stayed unmatched. The CDR3 covers 15 residues. CDR1 SGHRS and CDR2 YFSETQ come from the germline V gene. Here the CDR3 DNA reads TGCGCCAGCAGCATAGCCACAGGGGGCAGTGCTGAAGCTTTCTTT. This codes for CASSIATGGSAEAFF.

The chain links TRBV2 to TRBJ1-5; TRBD1 aligns across 8 bases. Looked up from germline, CDR1 is SNHLY and CDR2 is FYNNEI. The CDR3 length is 18 residues. V shed 6 bases, J shed 0 bases, and the junction held 13 bases outside the gene matches. CDR3 region: CASRNPQLDRGSNQPQHF. CDR3 nucleotide sequence: TGTGCCAGCAGAAACCCGCAATTAGACAGGGGTAGCAATCAGCCCCAGCATTTT.

V is TRBV6-1 and J is TRBJ2-7, with 11 bases identical to TRBD2. Germline V gene lookup returns CDR1 MNHNS and CDR2 SASEGT. Trimming cost V 1 base and J 3 bases; bases outside gene matches: 2. The CDR3 is 15 amino acids. The CDR3 loop is CASSEGLAGNYEQYF. The CDR3 DNA sequence: TGTGCCAGCAGTGAAGGACTAGCGGGGAACTACGAGCAGTACTTC.

The CDR3 protein is CASSQVGDQPQHF. In nucleotides, the CDR3 is TGCGCCAGCAGCCAAGTAGGGGATCAGCCCCAGCATTTT. This chain links TRBV4-1 with TRBJ1-5; D might be TRBD1 (5 bases). The V gene lost 1 base and the J gene lost 5 bases, with 6 bases spanning the gap. CDR3 length equals 13 residues. Germline V lookup: CDR1 MGHRA, CDR2 YSYEKL.

This chain connects TRBV19 to TRBJ2-7, with D perhaps matching TRBD2 (5 bases). The length of the CDR3 is 13 residues. V was cut by 4 bases and J by 3 bases, with 10 bases left in between. Germline loops: CDR1 LNHDA, CDR2 SQIVND (reference sequence). The CDR3 here is CASSTGGGYEQYF. CDR3 coding DNA: TGTGCCAGTAGTACGGGCGGAGGCTACGAGCAGTACTTC.

The V gene is TRBV28, the J gene TRBJ1-1; 7 bases match TRBD1. Per the germline V gene, CDR1 is MDHEN and CDR2 is SYDVKM. The CDR3 runs to 15 residues. The junction had 10 bases not matched to a gene; V was cut back by 8 bases and J by 1 base. The CDR3 DNA is TGTGCCAGCCGTACAACAGGGGCCCAGAACACTGAAGCTTTCTTT. Protein: CASRTTGAQNTEAFF.

This clone was seen a few times. The chain carries TRBV7-8 and TRBJ1-3; D is undetermined. With 3 bases removed from V and 2 bases from J, the gap between germline ends came to 14 bases. The CDR3 is 16 residues long. CDR1 and CDR2 from the germline V gene are SGHVS and FQNEAQ. CDR3 protein: CASSFEGGSTGNTIYF. For the CDR3, the DNA is TGTGCCAGCAGCTTTGAGGGAGGGTCGACTGGAAACACCATATATTTT. Based on the CDR3 plus reference TRBV7-8 and TRBJ1-3, the full variable domain is GAGVSQSPRYKVAKRGQDVALRCDPISGHVSLFWYQQALGQGPEFLTYFQNEAQLDKSGLPSDRFFAERPEGSVSTLKIQRTQQEDSAVYLCASSFEGGSTGNTIYFGEGSWLTVV.

This clone was found once. The V call is TRBV19, the J call TRBJ2-5; 8 positions match TRBD1. The ends lost 5 bases at V and 5 bases at J; junction bases unmatched: 4. The germline V gene has CDR1 LNHDA and CDR2 SQIVND (reference sequence). CDR3 size: 13 residues. This CDR3 is CASSDRGLETQYF. The CDR3 nucleotides are TGTGCCAGTAGTGACAGGGGATTGGAGACCCAGTACTTC.